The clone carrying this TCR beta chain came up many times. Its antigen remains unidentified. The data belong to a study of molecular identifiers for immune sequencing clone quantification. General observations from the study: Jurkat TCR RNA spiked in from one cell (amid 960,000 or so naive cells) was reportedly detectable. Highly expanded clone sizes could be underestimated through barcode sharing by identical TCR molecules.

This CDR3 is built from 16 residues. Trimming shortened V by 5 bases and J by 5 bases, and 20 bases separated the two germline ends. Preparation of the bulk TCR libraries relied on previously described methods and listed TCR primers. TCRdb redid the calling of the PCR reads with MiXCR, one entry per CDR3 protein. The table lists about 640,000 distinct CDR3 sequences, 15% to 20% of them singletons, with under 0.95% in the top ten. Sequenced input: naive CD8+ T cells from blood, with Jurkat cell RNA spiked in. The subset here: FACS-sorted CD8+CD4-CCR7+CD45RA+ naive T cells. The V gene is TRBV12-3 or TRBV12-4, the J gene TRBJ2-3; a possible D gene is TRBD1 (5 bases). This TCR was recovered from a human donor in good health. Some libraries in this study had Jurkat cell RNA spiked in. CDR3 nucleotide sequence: TGTGCCAGCAGTCCATCAGGTGGGGCCCTTATAGATACGCAGTATTTT. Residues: CASSPSGGALIDTQYF.